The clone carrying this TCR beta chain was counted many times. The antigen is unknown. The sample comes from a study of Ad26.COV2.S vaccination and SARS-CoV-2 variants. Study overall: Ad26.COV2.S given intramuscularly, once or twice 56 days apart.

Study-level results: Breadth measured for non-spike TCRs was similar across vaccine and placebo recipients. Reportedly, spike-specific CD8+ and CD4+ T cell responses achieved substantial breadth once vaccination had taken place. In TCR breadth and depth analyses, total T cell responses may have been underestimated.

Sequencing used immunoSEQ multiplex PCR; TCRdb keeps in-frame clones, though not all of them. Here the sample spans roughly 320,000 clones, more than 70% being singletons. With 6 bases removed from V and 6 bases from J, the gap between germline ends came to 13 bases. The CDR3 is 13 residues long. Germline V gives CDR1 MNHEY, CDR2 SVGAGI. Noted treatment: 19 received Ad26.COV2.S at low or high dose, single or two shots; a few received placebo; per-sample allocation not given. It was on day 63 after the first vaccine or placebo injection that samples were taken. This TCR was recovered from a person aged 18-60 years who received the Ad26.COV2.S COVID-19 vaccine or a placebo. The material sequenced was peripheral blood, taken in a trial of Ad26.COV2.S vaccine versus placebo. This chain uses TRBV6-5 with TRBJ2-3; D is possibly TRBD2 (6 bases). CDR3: CASSRTSYDTQYF. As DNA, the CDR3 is TGTGCCAGCAGCAGAACTAGCTACGATACGCAGTATTTT.